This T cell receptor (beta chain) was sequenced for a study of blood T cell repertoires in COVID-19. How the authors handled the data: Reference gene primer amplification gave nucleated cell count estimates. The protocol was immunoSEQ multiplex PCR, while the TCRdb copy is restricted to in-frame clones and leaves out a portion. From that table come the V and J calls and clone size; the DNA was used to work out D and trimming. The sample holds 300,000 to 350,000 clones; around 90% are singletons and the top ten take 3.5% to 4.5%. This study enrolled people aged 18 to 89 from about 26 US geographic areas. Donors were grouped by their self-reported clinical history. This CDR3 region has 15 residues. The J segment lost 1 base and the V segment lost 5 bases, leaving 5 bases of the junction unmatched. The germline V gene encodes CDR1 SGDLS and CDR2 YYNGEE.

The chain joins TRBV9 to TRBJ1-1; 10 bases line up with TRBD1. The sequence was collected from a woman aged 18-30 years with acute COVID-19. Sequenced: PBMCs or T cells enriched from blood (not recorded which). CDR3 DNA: TGTGCCAGCAGATCGGACAGGGGGTCGAACACTGAAGCTTTCTTT. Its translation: CASRSDRGSNTEAFF.